These 3 T cell receptor beta chains were all obtained from the same sample, sequenced in a study of CD8 T cells in ankylosing spondylitis. One entry per CDR3 protein, called by TCRdb with MiXCR from the 5' RACE reads. The sample lists approximately 250,000 distinct CDR3 sequences; under 35% were seen once. The source material was blood, either unsorted or a sorted T cell fraction (not recorded which). These receptors originate from a male donor with ankylosing spondylitis or in good health (not recorded which).

This clonotype was seen a handful of times. V is TRBV12-3 or TRBV12-4 and J is TRBJ2-2; 8 bases align to TRBD2. V shed 4 bases and J 0 bases; nucleotides not matched to a gene: 4. The CDR3 length is 16 residues. CDR3 protein: CASSSPGGPNTGELFF. The CDR3 DNA is TGTGCCAGCAGTTCCCCGGGGGGGCCGAACACCGGGGAGCTGTTTTTT.

The V call is TRBV5-1, the J call TRBJ2-1; D uncertain. Germline-derived CDR1 and CDR2 are SGHRS and YFSETQ. The CDR3 runs to 14 residues. V lost 2 bases, J lost 1 base, and 7 bases lay in between. CDR3 in amino acids: CASSFAGSYNEQFF. In nucleotides, the CDR3 is TGCGCCAGCAGCTTCGCAGGTTCCTACAATGAGCAGTTCTTC.

The rearrangement uses TRBV20-1 and TRBJ2-3; TRBD2 aligns across 9 bases. The CDR3 length is 17 residues. The germline V gene has CDR1 DFQATT and CDR2 SNEGSKA (reference sequence). Unmatched junction bases numbered 14, after V lost 3 bases and J lost 4 bases. The CDR3 region is CSARLGLASTYADTQYF. The CDR3 DNA sequence: TGCAGTGCTAGGTTGGGACTAGCAAGCACTTATGCAGATACGCAGTATTTT.